This T cell receptor beta chain was sequenced for a study of identical twins. This clonotype was seen a few times. Its antigen is unidentified. J was trimmed by 3 bases and V by 2 bases; bases with no gene match: 6. This CDR3 has 16 residues. Germline lookup yields CDR1 KGHSH and CDR2 LQKENI. MiXCR was run by TCRdb on the 5' RACE reads, yielding one entry per CDR3 protein. The table has about 530,000 distinct CDR3 sequences, roughly 15% seen once. Study results and limitations: Within cord blood, abundant beta clonotypes carried fewer insertions, but memory repertoires showed no such trend.

These data were likewise used in another study, on yellow fever vaccine responses in identical twins.

The TCR comes from a woman aged 18-29 years in good health. V usage is TRBV18 and J usage is TRBJ2-1; 8 bases agree with TRBD1. The sequencing input was CD4+ T cells sorted from blood. The DNA of the CDR3 is TGTGCCAGCTCACCATTACAGGGGGTTAACTACAATGAGCAGTTCTTC. Translated: CASSPLQGVNYNEQFF.